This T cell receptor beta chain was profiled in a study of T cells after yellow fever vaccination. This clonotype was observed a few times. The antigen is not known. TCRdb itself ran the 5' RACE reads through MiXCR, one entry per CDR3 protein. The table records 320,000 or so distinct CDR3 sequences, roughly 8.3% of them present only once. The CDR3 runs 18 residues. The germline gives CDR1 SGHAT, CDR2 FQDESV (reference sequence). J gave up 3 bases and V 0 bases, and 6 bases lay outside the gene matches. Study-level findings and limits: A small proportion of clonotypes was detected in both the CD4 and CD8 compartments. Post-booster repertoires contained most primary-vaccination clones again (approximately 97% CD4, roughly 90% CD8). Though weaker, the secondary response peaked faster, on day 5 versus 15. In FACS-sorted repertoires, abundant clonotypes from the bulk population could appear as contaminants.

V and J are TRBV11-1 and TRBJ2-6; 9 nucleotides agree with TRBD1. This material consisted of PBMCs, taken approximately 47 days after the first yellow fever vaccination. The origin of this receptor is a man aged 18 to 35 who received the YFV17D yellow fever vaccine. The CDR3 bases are TGTGCCAGCAGCTTAGCGGGGACAGGGCCCTATGGGGCCAACGTCCTGACTTTC. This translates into CASSLAGTGPYGANVLTF.